This paragraph covers one T cell receptor (beta chain) sequence. This sample was taken from a study of T-cell reconstitution after alpha-beta-depleted transplantation in children. V was shortened by 1 base and J by 8 bases, with 11 bases between the two germline ends. In germline, CDR1 is PRHDT, CDR2 FYEKMQ (reference sequence). This CDR3 is built from 14 residues. The authors prepared the TCRbeta library with unique molecular identifiers. MiXCR, run by TCRdb on the PCR reads, gives a single entry per CDR3 protein. The sample has about 540,000 distinct CDR3 sequences, about a sixth seen once. The source of this sequence is a human donor who donated a stem cell graft to a child with acute lymphoblastic leukemia. The sample here was PBMCs from the stem cell graft donor, taken from the stem cell graft. The rearrangement links TRBV13 to TRBJ1-4; possible D gene TRBD1, 6 bases. CDR3 coding DNA: TGTGCCAGCAGCTTAGAACAGGGAGACGAAAAACTGTTTTTT. This gives the protein CASSLEQGDEKLFF. Combining the CDR3 with reference TRBV13 and TRBJ1-4 gives the whole variable domain AAGVIQSPRHLIKEKRETATLKCYPIPRHDTVYWYQQGPGQDPQFLISFYEKMQSDKGSIPDRFSAQQFSDYHSELNMSSLELGDSALYFCASSLEQGDEKLFFGSGTQLSVL.